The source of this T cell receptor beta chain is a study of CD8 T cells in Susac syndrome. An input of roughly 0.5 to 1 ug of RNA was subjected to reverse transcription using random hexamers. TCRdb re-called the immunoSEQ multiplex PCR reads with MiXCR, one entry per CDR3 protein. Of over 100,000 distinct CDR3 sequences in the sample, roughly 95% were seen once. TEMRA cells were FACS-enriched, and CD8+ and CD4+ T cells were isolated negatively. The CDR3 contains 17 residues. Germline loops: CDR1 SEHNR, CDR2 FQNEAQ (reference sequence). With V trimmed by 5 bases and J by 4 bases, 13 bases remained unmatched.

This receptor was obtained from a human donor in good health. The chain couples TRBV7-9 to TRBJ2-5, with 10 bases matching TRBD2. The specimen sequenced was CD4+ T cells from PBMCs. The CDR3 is CASSAKGLARPGETQYF. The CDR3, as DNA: TGTGCCAGCAGCGCTAAGGGACTAGCGCGGCCAGGAGAGACCCAGTACTTC.